These T cell receptor beta chains were read from a single sample in a study of T cell repertoires in cytomegalovirus infection. TCRdb independently ran MiXCR on the reads; one entry per CDR3 protein. The data contain a few hundred thousand distinct CDR3 sequences, approximately 17% of them singletons. Sequenced input: CD8+ T cells from PBMCs. Receptors were obtained from a human donor in good health (CMV status not recorded). Some clones in this sample may be carry-over from other donors' samples. The CDR3 runs from the conserved cysteine through the conserved F or W. A D gene is named only where the DNA matches it firmly. Expanded clones are given a class, and other clones once, few, many or no size at all.

d_gene,j_gene,v_gene,abundance,CDR3nt,CDR3aa
-,TRBJ2-1,TRBV7-4,-,TGTGCCAGCAGTGAGGCAGGGTACAATGAGCAGTTCTTC,CASSEAGYNEQFF
-,TRBJ2-3,TRBV7-9,few,TGTGCCAGCAGCTTAGTCCAGCCTTCAGATACGCAGTATTTT,CASSLVQPSDTQYF
-,TRBJ2-2,TRBV12-3/TRBV12-4,many,TGTGCCAGCAGTTCCCACGCCACCGGATACACCGGGGAGCTGTTTTTT,CASSSHATGYTGELFF
-,TRBJ2-7,TRBV7-2,-,TGTGCCAGCAGCTTTTTTCCTAGCGTGGGGGCCTACGAGCAGTACTTC,CASSFFPSVGAYEQYF
-,TRBJ1-5,TRBV20-1,-,TGCAGTGCTAGAGATCTACGCCCGGGAGCTACGATCGGCAATCAGCCCCAGCATTTT,CSARDLRPGATIGNQPQHF
-,TRBJ2-1,TRBV7-2,many,TGTGCCAGCAGCTTAGAAGTTAGCGGTTATAATGAGCAGTTCTTC,CASSLEVSGYNEQFF
-,TRBJ2-7,TRBV7-9,few,TGTGCCAGCAGCTTAAGGTCTTTCGACGAGCAGTACTTC,CASSLRSFDEQYF
-,TRBJ2-7,TRBV12-3/TRBV12-4,many,TGTGCCAGCAGCCAATCAGGGTTTTCCTACGAGCAGTACTTC,CASSQSGFSYEQYF
-,TRBJ1-5,TRBV7-9,many,TGTGCCAGCAGCTTAGATGGCAAGCCCCAGCATTTT,CASSLDGKPQHF
-,TRBJ2-7,TRBV28,few,TGTGCCAGCAGTCCCGGGGCTTGGGTCAGGGAAGATAACGAGCAGTACTTC,CASSPGAWVREDNEQYF
-,TRBJ1-1,TRBV12-3/TRBV12-4,few,TGTGCCAGCAGTGCGGGGGCCTACACTGAAGCTTTCTTT,CASSAGAYTEAFF
-,TRBJ2-3,TRBV7-2,many,TGTGCCAGCAGCTGGGGCGGCAGGGTTGAGCAGTATTTT,CASSWGGRVEQYF
-,TRBJ2-6,TRBV4-1,few,TGCGCCAGCAGCCAAGTCCTGATCGGTCAATTGGCTGGGGCCAACGTCCTGACTTTC,CASSQVLIGQLAGANVLTF
TRBD1,TRBJ2-7,TRBV12-3/TRBV12-4,many,TGTGCCAGCAGTCCGTGGGACAGACCCGGATCCTACGAGCAGTACTTC,CASSPWDRPGSYEQYF
-,TRBJ2-3,TRBV7-8,many,TGTGCCAGCAGCAGTCGAGAAGGACTCCTCTTTCCCACAGATACGCAGTATTTT,CASSSREGLLFPTDTQYF
-,TRBJ2-7,TRBV6-1,many,TGTGCCAGCAGTGAACGCGGGGCGTCCCCCGAGCAGTACTTC,CASSERGASPEQYF
-,TRBJ2-6,TRBV14,few,TGTGCCAGCAGCCAAGACGGCGGGGTGACCTCTGGGGCCAACGTCCTGACTTTC,CASSQDGGVTSGANVLTF
-,TRBJ2-2,TRBV6-2/TRBV6-3,many,TGTGCCAGCAGTTACAGGGGATACACCGGGGAGCTGTTTTTT,CASSYRGYTGELFF
TRBD2,TRBJ2-1,TRBV4-1,many,TGCGCCAGCAGCCAAGAGTTAGCGGGCTCCTACAATGAGCAGTTCTTC,CASSQELAGSYNEQFF
-,TRBJ2-7,TRBV12-3/TRBV12-4,-,TGTGCCAGCAGCTCCGGACAGTTTGTTTACGAGCAGTACTTC,CASSSGQFVYEQYF
-,TRBJ1-1,TRBV7-2,many,TGTGCCAGCAGCTTATGGGGGCTCACTGAAGCTTTCTTT,CASSLWGLTEAFF
-,TRBJ2-5,TRBV24-1,few,TGTGCCACCAGTGATTTGATGGGGGAGGAAGAGACCCAGTACTTC,CATSDLMGEEETQYF